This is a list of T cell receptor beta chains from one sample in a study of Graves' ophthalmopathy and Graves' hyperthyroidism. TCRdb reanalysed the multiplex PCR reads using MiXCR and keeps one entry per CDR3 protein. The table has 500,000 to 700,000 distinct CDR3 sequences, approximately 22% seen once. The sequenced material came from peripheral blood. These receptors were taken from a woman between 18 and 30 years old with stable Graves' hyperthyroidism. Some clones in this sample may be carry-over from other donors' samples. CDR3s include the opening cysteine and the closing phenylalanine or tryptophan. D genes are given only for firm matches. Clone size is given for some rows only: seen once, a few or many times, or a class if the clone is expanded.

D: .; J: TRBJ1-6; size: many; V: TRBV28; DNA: TGTGCCAGCAGTGCGAGCACCGGGTCGCGAACTTCACCCCTCCACTTT; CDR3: CASSASTGSRTSPLHF
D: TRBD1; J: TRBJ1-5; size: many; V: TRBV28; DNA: TGTGCCAGCAGTTCCCCCGGACAGGGATGGCCAGGCAATCAGCCCCAGCATTTT; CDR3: CASSSPGQGWPGNQPQHF
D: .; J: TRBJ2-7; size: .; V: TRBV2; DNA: TGTGCCAGCAGTATGACTGGGGCCTACGAGCAGTACTTC; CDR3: CASSMTGAYEQYF
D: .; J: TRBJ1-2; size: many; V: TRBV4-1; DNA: TGCGCCAGCAGCCAAGAGACCGGGCATCGCGACTATGGCTACACCTTC; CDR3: CASSQETGHRDYGYTF
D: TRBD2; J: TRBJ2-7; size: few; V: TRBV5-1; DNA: TGCGCCAGCAGCTTGGTTAGGACTAGCTGGTACGAGCAGTACTTC; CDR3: CASSLVRTSWYEQYF
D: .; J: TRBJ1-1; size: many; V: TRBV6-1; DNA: TGTGCCAGCAGTGAACTTCAGATGAACACTGAAGCTTTCTTT; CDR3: CASSELQMNTEAFF
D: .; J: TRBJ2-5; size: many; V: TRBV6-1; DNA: TGTGCCAGCAGCCTGCGCCGGGGGTTAGGGGGGGAGACCCAGTACTTC; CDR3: CASSLRRGLGGETQYF
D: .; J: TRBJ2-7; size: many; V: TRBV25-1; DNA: TGTGCCAGCAGTGAATTGGAAGCGCTTAACTACGAGCAGTACTTC; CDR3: CASSELEALNYEQYF
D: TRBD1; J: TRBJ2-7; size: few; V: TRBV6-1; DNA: TGTGCCAGCAGCATTCGGGACAGGAGGTACGAGCAGTACTTC; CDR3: CASSIRDRRYEQYF
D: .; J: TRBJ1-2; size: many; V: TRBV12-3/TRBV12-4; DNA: TGTGCCAGCAGTATCAGGGAGAACTATGGCTACACCTTC; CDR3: CASSIRENYGYTF
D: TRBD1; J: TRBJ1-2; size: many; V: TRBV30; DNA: TGTGCCTGGGGCCAGGGGACAGTTGTCCCCTATGGCTACACCTTC; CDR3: CAWGQGTVVPYGYTF
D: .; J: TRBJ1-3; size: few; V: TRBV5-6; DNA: TGTGCCAGCAGCTCAGGACTGCCGTCCTCTGGAAACACCATATATTTT; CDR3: CASSSGLPSSGNTIYF
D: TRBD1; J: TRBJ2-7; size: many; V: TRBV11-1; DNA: TGTGCCAGCAGCACAGGGACAGGGGGCGCGTCATCCTCCTACGAGCAGTACTTC; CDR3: CASSTGTGGASSSYEQYF
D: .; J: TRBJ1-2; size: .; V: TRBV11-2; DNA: TGTGCCAGCAGCTTACTCGGGGGGGCCAGCTATGGCTACACCTTC; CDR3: CASSLLGGASYGYTF
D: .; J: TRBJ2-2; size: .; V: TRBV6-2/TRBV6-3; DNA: TGTGCCAGCAGTTATGGTCACAGCCAATCGAACACCGGGGAGCTGTTTTTT; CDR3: CASSYGHSQSNTGELFF
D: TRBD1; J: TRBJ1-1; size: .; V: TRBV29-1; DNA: TGCAGGGCCGGTGGGACAGGGAACACTGAAGCTTTCTTT; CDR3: CRAGGTGNTEAFF